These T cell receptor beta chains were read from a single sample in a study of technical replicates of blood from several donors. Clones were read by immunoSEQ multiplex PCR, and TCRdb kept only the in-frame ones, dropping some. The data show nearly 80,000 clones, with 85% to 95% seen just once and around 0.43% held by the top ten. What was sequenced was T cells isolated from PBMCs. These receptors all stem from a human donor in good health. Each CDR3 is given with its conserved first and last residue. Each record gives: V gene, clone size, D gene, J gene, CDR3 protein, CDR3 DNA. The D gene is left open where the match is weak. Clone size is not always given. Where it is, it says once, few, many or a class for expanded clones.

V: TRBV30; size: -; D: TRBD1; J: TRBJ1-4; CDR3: CACSQGAHEKLFF; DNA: TGTGCCTGTTCCCAGGGGGCACATGAAAAACTGTTTTTT
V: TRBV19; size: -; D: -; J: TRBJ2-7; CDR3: CASSDRRGYEQYF; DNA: TGTGCCAGTAGTGACAGAAGAGGATACGAGCAGTACTTC
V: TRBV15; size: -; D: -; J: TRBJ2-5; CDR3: CATSREQEWETQYF; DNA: TGTGCCACCAGCAGAGAACAGGAATGGGAGACCCAGTACTTC
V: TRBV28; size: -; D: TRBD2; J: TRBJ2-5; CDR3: CASSQRETAGETQYF; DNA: TGTGCCAGCAGTCAGCGGGAGACGGCGGGGGAGACCCAGTACTTC
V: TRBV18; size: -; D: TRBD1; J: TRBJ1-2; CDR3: CASSPGQGYTF; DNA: TGTGCCAGCTCACCGGGACAGGGCTACACCTTC
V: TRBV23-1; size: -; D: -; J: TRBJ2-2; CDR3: CASSDCPPGATNTGELFF; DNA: TGCGCCAGCAGTGACTGTCCGCCGGGAGCTACTAACACCGGGGAGCTGTTTTTT
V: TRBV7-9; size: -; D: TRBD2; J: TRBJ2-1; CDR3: CASSFTSGRPHEQFF; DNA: TGTGCCAGCAGCTTTACTAGCGGGAGGCCCCATGAGCAGTTCTTC
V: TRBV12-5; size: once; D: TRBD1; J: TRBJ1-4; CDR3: CASAGGSKTNEKLFF; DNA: TGTGCTAGCGCAGGGGGTTCTAAAACTAATGAAAAACTGTTTTTT
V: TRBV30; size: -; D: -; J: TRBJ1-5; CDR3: CAWTVGADNQPQHF; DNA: TGTGCCTGGACCGTGGGGGCTGACAATCAGCCCCAGCATTTT
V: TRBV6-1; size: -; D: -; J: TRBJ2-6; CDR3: CASSERRSGANVLTF; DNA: TGTGCCAGCAGTGAACGCCGGTCTGGGGCCAACGTCCTGACTTTC
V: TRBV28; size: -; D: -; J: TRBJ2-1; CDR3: CASSILGEDPYNEQFF; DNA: TGTGCCAGCAGTATATTGGGGGAGGATCCTTACAATGAGCAGTTCTTC
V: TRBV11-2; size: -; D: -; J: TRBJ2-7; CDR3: CASSLRGGFSYEQYF; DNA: TGTGCCAGCAGCCTAAGGGGCGGTTTCTCCTACGAGCAGTACTTC
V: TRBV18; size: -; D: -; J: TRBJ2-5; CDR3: CASSPFRGQETQYF; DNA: TGTGCCAGCTCACCATTCAGGGGTCAAGAGACCCAGTACTTC
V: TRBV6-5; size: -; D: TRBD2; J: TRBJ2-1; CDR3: CASRILAETYNEQFF; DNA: TGTGCCAGCAGGATACTAGCGGAAACCTACAATGAGCAGTTCTTC
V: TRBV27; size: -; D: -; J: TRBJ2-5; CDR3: CASRSGWLGTQYF; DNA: TGTGCCAGCAGATCCGGGTGGCTGGGGACCCAGTACTTC
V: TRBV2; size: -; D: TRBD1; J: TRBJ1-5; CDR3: CASSGQGSNQPQHF; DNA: TGTGCCAGCAGTGGACAGGGGAGCAATCAGCCCCAGCATTTT
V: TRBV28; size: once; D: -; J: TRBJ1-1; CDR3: CASRLQGDVTEAFF; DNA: TGTGCCAGCAGATTACAGGGTGACGTGACTGAAGCTTTCTTT